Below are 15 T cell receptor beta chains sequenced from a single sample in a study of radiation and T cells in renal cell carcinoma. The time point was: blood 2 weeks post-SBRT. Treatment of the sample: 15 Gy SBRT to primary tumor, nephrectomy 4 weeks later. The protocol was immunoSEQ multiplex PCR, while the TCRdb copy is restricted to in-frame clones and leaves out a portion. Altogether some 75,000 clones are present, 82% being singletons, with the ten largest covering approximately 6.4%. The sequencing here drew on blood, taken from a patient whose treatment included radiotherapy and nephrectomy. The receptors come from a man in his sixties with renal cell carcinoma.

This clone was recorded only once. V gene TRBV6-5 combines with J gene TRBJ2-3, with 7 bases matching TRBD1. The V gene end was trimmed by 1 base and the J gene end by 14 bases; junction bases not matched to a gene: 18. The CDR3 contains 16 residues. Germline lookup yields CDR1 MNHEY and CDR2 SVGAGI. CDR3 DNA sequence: TGTGCCAGCAGTTACTATGGGACAGACGTGTTTTACGGTCTGTATTTT. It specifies CASSYYGTDVFYGLYF.

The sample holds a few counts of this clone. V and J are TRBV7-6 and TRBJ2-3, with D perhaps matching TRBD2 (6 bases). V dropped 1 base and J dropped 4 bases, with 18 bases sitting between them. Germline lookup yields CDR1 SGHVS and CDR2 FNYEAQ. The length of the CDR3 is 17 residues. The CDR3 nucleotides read TGTGCCAGCAGCTTAGATGGGCGGCGGGATGGCGCAGATACGCAGTATTTT. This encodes CASSLDGRRDGADTQYF. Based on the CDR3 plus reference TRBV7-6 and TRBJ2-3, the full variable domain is GAGVSQSPRYKVTKRGQDVALRCDPISGHVSLYWYRQALGQGPEFLTYFNYEAQQDKSGLPNDRFSAERPEGSISTLTIQRTEQRDSAMYRCASSLDGRRDGADTQYFGPGTRLTVL.

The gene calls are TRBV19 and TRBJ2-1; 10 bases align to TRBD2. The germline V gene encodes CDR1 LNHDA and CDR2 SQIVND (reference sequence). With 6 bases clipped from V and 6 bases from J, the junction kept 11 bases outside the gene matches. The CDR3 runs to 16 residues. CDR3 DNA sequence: TGTGCCAGTAGCCAACCCCCTAGCGGGAGTGCCAATGAGCAGTTCTTC. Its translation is CASSQPPSGSANEQFF.

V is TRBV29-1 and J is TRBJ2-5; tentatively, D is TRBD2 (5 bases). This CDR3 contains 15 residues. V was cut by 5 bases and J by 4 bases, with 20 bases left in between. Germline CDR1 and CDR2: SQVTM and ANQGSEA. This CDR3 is CSVHPGGRGRETQYF. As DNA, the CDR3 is TGCAGCGTTCACCCAGGTGGGAGAGGCAGAGAGACCCAGTACTTC.

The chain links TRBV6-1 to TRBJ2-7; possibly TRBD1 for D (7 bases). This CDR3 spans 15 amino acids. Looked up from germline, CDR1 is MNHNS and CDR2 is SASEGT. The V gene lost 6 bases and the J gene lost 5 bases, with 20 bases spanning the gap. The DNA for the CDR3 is TGTGCCAGCAGCCTCAACCAGGGGGGTTCCAACGAGCAGTACTTC. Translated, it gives CASSLNQGGSNEQYF.

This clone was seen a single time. This chain's CDR3 is CASREMLGGIYEQYF. In DNA form, the CDR3 reads TGTGCCAGCAGGGAAATGTTGGGGGGAATCTACGAGCAGTACTTC. V is TRBV2 and J is TRBJ2-7, with a possible D match to TRBD2 (6 bases). CDR3 size: 15 residues. Germline lookup yields CDR1 SNHLY and CDR2 FYNNEI. The ends were cut back, 6 bases at V and 3 bases at J, with 18 bases in the middle.

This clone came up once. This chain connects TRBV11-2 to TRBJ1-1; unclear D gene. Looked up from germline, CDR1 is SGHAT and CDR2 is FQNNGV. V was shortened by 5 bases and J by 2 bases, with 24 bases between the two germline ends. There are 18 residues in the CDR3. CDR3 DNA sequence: TGTGCCAGCAGCCCACTACGTCGTTCGGCTTTGGCTAACACTGAAGCTTTCTTT. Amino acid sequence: CASSPLRRSALANTEAFF.

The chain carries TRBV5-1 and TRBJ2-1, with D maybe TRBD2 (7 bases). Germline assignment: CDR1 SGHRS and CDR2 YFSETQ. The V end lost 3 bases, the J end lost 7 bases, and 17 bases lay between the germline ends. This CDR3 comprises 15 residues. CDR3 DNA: TGCGCCAGCAGCTCACCCCAAGGGGGGGGGAATGAGCAGTTCTTC. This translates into CASSSPQGGGNEQFF.

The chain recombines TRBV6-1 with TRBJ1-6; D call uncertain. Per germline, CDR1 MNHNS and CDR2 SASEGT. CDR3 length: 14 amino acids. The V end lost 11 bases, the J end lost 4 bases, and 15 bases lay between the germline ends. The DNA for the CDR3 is TGTGCCGGGAAGTATTTGGGGTATAATTCACCCCTCCACTTT. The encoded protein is CAGKYLGYNSPLHF.

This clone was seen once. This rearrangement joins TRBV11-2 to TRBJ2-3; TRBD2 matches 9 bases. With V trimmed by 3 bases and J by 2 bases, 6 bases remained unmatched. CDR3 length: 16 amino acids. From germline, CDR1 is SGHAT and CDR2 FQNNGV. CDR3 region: CASSLRAGGVTDTQYF. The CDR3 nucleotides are TGTGCCAGCAGCTTGAGGGCGGGAGGGGTCACAGATACGCAGTATTTT.

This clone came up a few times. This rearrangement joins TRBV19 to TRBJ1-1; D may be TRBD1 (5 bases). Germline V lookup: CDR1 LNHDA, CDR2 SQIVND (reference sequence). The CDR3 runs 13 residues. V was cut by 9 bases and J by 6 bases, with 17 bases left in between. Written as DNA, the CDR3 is TGTGCCAGCCAGGGCGGGGCGCTTCCTGAAGCTTTCTTT. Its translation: CASQGGALPEAFF.

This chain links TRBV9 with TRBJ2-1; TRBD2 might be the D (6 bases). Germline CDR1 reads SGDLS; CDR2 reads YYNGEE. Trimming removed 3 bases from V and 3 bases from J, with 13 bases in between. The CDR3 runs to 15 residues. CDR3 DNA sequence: TGTGCCAGCAGCGCAACGGGACTTATCTACAATGAGCAGTTCTTC. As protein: CASSATGLIYNEQFF.

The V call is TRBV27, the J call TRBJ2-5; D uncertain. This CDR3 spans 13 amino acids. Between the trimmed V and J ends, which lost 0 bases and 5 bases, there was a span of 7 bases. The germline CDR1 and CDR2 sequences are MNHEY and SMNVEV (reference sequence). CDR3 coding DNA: TGTGCCAGCAGTTTATCCAGGTGGGAGACCCAGTACTTC. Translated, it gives CASSLSRWETQYF.

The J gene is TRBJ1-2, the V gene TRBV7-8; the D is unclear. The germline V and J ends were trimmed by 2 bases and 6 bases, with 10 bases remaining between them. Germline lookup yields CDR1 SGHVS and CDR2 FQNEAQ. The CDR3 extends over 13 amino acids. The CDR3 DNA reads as TGTGCCAGCAGCTTAACGGTCCCGGATGGCTACACCTTC. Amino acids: CASSLTVPDGYTF. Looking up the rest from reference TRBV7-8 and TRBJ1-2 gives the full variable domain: GAGVSQSPRYKVAKRGQDVALRCDPISGHVSLFWYQQALGQGPEFLTYFQNEAQLDKSGLPSDRFFAERPEGSVSTLKIQRTQQEDSAVYLCASSLTVPDGYTFGSGTRLTVV.

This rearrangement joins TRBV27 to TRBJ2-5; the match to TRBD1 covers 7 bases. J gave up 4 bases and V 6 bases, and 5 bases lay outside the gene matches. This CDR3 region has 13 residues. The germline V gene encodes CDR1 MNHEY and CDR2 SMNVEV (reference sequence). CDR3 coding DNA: TGTGCCAGCAGCATAGCAGGGGGAGAGACCCAGTACTTC. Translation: CASSIAGGETQYF.